This T cell receptor (beta chain) is from a study of CD8 T cells in ankylosing spondylitis (dated by TCRdb to the late 2010s). The study in broad terms: T cell receptor beta repertoires were profiled in healthy donors and ankylosing spondylitis patients so that disease-linked TCR variants could be found. In total, the full study cohort was made up of roughly 100 healthy donors and 25 or so ankylosing spondylitis patients. Peripheral blood samples were taken, and synovial fluid was additionally collected from ankylosing spondylitis patients.

Taken from cysteine to phenylalanine, the CDR3 has 16 residues. Kept here is only the CDR3 DNA, which spans 48 bases and is read in frame from base 1. V trim: 0 bases; J trim: 4 bases; unmatched bases: 5. Looking up the germline V gene yields CDR1 SGDLS and CDR2 YYNGEE. Results and caveats for the whole study, not just this receptor: A TCR beta motif of about 8 highly homologous amino acid variants appeared characteristic of blood from ankylosing spondylitis patients. Some motif variants were previously reported in synovial fluid and blood of reactive arthritis patients, suggesting common disease-initiation mechanisms. The disease-linked clones were reported as significantly enriched in matched synovial fluid samples from ankylosing spondylitis patients. In peripheral blood, the disease-linked clones were found at relatively low frequencies and had a CD8+ phenotype.

At least ten counts were recorded for this clonotype. Its antigen is currently not known. No base quality information exists; no much larger clone differs at one position. Reads for this sample came from an Illumina HiSeq 2500. TCR beta libraries were prepared by quantitative 5'-RACE with molecular barcodes. As for how the authors treated the data: To identify disease-linked TCR variants, a new computational method was used, one built on a probabilistic model of VDJ rearrangement. TCRdb applied fastp at Q25 and MiXCR to the public reads, then kept only in-frame beta chains. Here each entry gathers all rows of one CDR3 protein and keeps the most common genes and DNA. The V and J calls were determined by TCRdb, not by the authors. This sample comprises 130,000 or so distinct CDR3 sequences, 7% of them detected only once. The top ten clones comprise 10% to 15% of the sample.

The sequenced sample was blood, either unsorted or a sorted T cell fraction (not recorded which). This sequence uses TRBV9 and TRBJ2-1, and 9 junction bases match TRBD2. This TCR was sampled from a male donor with ankylosing spondylitis or in good health (not recorded which). The DNA reads TGTGCCAGCAGCGTAGCTACGGCGGGGGGGTACAATGAGCAGTTCTTC. Its translation reads: CASSVATAGGYNEQFF.